The source of this TCR beta chain is a study of Tregs in tolerant kidney transplant recipients. V dropped 6 bases and J dropped 4 bases, with 15 bases sitting between them. The CDR3 has 14 amino acids. Germline CDR1 SEHNR, CDR2 FQNEAQ (reference sequence). Study conclusions and caveats: Activated donor B cell expansion appeared to reveal the most relevant donor-specific TCRbeta repertoire. This study did not directly address biological reproducibility. Antigen-driven expansion was suggested because donor-specific Tregs expanded more than all Tregs in tolerant patients.

Unstimulated Tregs (CD4+CD25+CD127-) and CD4+CD25- non-Tregs were sorted from PBMCs. The method was immunoSEQ multiplex PCR; TCRdb's version includes in-frame clones alone and lacks a portion of them. The sample has under 40,000 clones, and its top ten clones hold around 14%. With regard to this clone: The antigen is unknown. The missing CDR3 end, 3 residues past where the read stops, is filled in from the germline J gene.

The genes are TRBV7-9 and TRBJ2-5; D may be TRBD1 (5 bases). Sequenced here: CD8+ T cells from blood, sampled before the transplant. The clonotype originates from a human donor who received a combined kidney and bone marrow transplant. Incomplete CDR3 DNA: TGTGCCAGCAGTGATACGGACATACCAGAGACC. Its translation: CASSDTDIPET. The entire CDR3 is CASSDTDIPETQYF.